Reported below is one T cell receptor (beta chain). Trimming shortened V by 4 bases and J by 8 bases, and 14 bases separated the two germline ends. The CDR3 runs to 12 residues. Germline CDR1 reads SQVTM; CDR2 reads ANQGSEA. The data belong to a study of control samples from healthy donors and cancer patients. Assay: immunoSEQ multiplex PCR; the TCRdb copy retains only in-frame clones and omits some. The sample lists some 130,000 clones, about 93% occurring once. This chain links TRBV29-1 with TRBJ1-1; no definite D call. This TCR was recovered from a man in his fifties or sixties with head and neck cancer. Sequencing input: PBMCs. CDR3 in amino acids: CSVGAMRREAFF. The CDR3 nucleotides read TGCAGCGTTGGGGCGATGAGGAGAGAAGCTTTCTTT.